This T cell receptor beta chain stems from a study of T cell responses to AZD1222 COVID-19 vaccine. TCRdb keeps only in-frame clones here, not all; method: immunoSEQ multiplex PCR. The profile shows 80,000 or so clones, over 60% of them singletons. Trimming shortened V by 11 bases and J by 5 bases, and 10 bases separated the two germline ends. The CDR3 has 12 amino acids. The germline CDR1 and CDR2 sequences are MNHEY and SVGAGI. This specimen was peripheral blood, taken 28 days after the second dose of the MenACWY control vaccine. This TCR derives from an adult who received the MenACWY meningococcal vaccine as a control. V is TRBV6-5 and J is TRBJ1-6, with TRBD1 as a possible D gene (6 bases). The CDR3 DNA reads as TGTGCCGCCTCAGGGGATAATTCACCCCTCCACTTT. Its translation is CAASGDNSPLHF.